This record concerns one T cell receptor beta chain sequence. What it recognizes is unknown. V was clipped by 4 bases and J by 2 bases, with 11 bases between them. The CDR3 is 14 amino acids. CDR1 and CDR2 (germline): LGHNA, YSLEER. The sample comes from a study of blood T cells in healthy people across ages. Whole-study results and caveats: Naive CD4+ cell counts and diversity both ran higher in long-lived than in aged donors.

A second PCR, run for about 7 to 12 cycles, used a sample-barcoded 5' primer plus a J-beta primer mix. TCRdb reprocessed the 5' RACE reads with MiXCR, giving one entry per CDR3 protein. This table holds some 780,000 distinct CDR3 sequences, roughly 56% found once. Each sample provided at least 6 micrograms of extracted total RNA. Sequenced: blood. This receptor was obtained from a man aged 35 to 55 in good health. This sequence joins TRBV4-3 and TRBJ1-1, with D uncertain. The CDR3 DNA sequence: TGCGCCAGCAGCCTGTCCCTCGGCAACACTGAAGCTTTCTTT. This gives the protein CASSLSLGNTEAFF.